Listed here are 21 T cell receptor beta chains from one sample, sequenced in a study of control samples from healthy donors and cancer patients. Method: immunoSEQ multiplex PCR; TCRdb's copy keeps in-frame clones and lacks some. This sample has approximately 26,000 clones; around 86% occur once, and the top ten carry around 23%. The specimen sequenced was PBMCs. The receptors shown here come from a man aged 55 to 70 with colorectal cancer.

Note on this clone: One end of the junction fails to match germline, which may point to a read error. This chain connects TRBV5-4 to TRBJ1-2; D is unresolved. The CDR3 extends over 16 amino acids. Germline loops: CDR1 SGHNT, CDR2 YYREEE (reference sequence). CDR3 bases: TGTGTCAGCAGCTTGGTGTCAGGAGGTCCTAACTATGGCTACACCTTC. Residues: CVSSLVSGGPNYGYTF.

CDR3 sequence reads: CASSTPGSSYEQYF. The CDR3 coding sequence is TGTGCCAGCAGCACACCGGGAAGCTCCTACGAGCAGTACTTC. The V call is TRBV5-4, the J call TRBJ2-7, with a weak D call TRBD2 (5 bases). The ends were cut back, 4 bases at V and 0 bases at J, with 11 bases in the middle. CDR1 and CDR2 from the germline V gene are SGHNT and YYREEE (reference sequence). The CDR3 loop spans 14 amino acids.

The rearrangement links TRBV6-5 to TRBJ1-4; 7 bases agree with TRBD1. Trimming took 6 bases from V and 6 from J; bases not matched to a gene: 4. The CDR3 has 13 residues. The germline gives CDR1 MNHEY, CDR2 SVGAGI. The CDR3 spells CASSQGVDEKLFF. DNA of the CDR3: TGTGCCAGCAGCCAGGGGGTGGATGAAAAACTGTTTTTT.

The chain employs TRBV7-2 and TRBJ2-1; TRBD2 aligns across 9 bases. Unmatched junction bases numbered 2, after V lost 2 bases and J lost 0 bases. Looked up from germline, CDR1 is SGHTA and CDR2 is FQGNSA. The CDR3 loop spans 16 amino acids. For the CDR3, the DNA is TGTGCCAGCAGCTTAAGCGGGGGGAGCTCCTACAATGAGCAGTTCTTC. Protein sequence: CASSLSGGSSYNEQFF.

This clone was seen more than once but under ten times. This chain connects TRBV30 to TRBJ1-4, with D tentatively TRBD1 (5 bases). V was shortened by 4 bases and J by 2 bases, with 8 bases between the two germline ends. The CDR3 has 13 residues. CDR1 GTSNPN and CDR2 SVGIG come from the germline V gene (reference sequence). CDR3 sequence reads: CAWNHRTNEKLFF. Written as DNA, the CDR3 is TGTGCCTGGAACCACAGGACTAATGAAAAACTGTTTTTT.

The gene calls are TRBV5-1 and TRBJ2-4; TRBD2 agrees at 9 bases. J was trimmed by 0 bases and V by 0 bases; bases with no gene match: 7. Looked up from germline, CDR1 is SGHRS and CDR2 is YFSETQ. The CDR3 is 18 amino acids. CDR3 protein: CASSLDLRGGLAKNIQYF. CDR3 nucleotides: TGCGCCAGCAGCTTGGATTTGCGGGGGGGACTAGCCAAAAACATTCAGTACTTC.

A few counts support this clone. The chain recombines TRBV3-1 (or the pseudogene TRBV3-2) with TRBJ1-5; TRBD1 is a possible D gene (5 bases). This CDR3 comprises 13 residues. V lost 11 bases, J lost 4 bases, and 15 bases lay in between. Per germline, CDR1 LGHDT and CDR2 YNNKEL (reference sequence). The CDR3, as DNA: TGTGCCGCAGGGTGGGGTCTTAATCAGCCCCAGCATTTT. It encodes CAAGWGLNQPQHF.

V and J are TRBV7-9 and TRBJ2-3; D is possibly TRBD1 (6 bases). V lost 5 bases to trimming and J lost 0 bases, with 12 bases between them. In germline, CDR1 is SEHNR, CDR2 FQNEAQ (reference sequence). There are 15 residues in the CDR3. The CDR3 protein is CASSTRTGSTDTQYF. As DNA, the CDR3 is TGTGCCAGCAGCACCCGCACAGGGAGCACAGATACGCAGTATTTT.

The V call is TRBV2, the J call TRBJ2-1; TRBD1 matches at 8 bases. Germline CDR1 is SNHLY and CDR2 is FYNNEI. The CDR3 sequence is 15 residues long. V lost 2 bases and J lost 7; bases outside the gene matches: 7. The CDR3 protein is CASSERADRANEQFF. Here the CDR3 DNA reads TGTGCCAGCAGTGAACGGGCGGACAGGGCTAATGAGCAGTTCTTC.

The J gene is TRBJ2-1, the V gene TRBV2; a weak D match, TRBD2 (6 bases). The V gene's germline CDR1 is SNHLY and CDR2 FYNNEI. This CDR3 has 13 residues. Trimming pared 7 bases from V and 9 bases from J, leaving 16 bases between. Here the CDR3 DNA reads TGTGCCAGCACTATGACTAGTGGGGTTGAGCAGTTCTTC. Protein product: CASTMTSGVEQFF.

This clone was recorded a few times. The genes are TRBV19 and TRBJ1-5, with D possibly being TRBD1 (5 bases). V was cut by 9 bases and J by 5 bases, with 11 bases left in between. The CDR3 contains 12 residues. Germline CDR1 is LNHDA and CDR2 is SQIVND (reference sequence). The DNA of the CDR3 is TGTGCCAGCAACAGACAGTATCAGCCCCAGCATTTT. Residues: CASNRQYQPQHF.

The chain has TRBV4-3 and TRBJ1-2, with a weak D call TRBD1 (5 bases). The CDR3 sequence is 14 residues long. Germline V gene lookup returns CDR1 LGHNA and CDR2 YSLEER. The V and J ends lost 3 bases and 2 bases respectively, with 10 bases between them. This CDR3 is CASSQYRINYGYTF. The CDR3 region has the DNA TGCGCCAGCAGCCAGTACAGGATAAACTATGGCTACACCTTC.

The V call is TRBV18, the J call TRBJ1-1; tentatively, D is TRBD1 (6 bases). Trimming left V 4 bases short and J 5 bases short, with 11 bases between. The CDR3 consists of 13 residues. Per germline, CDR1 KGHSH and CDR2 LQKENI. The CDR3 DNA follows: TGTGCCAGCTCACAGGGGGATGGGACTGAAGCTTTCTTT. Encoded protein: CASSQGDGTEAFF.

The V gene is TRBV6-1, the J gene TRBJ2-3; a weak D match, TRBD2 (6 bases). Germline CDR1 and CDR2: MNHNS and SASEGT. The CDR3 covers 15 residues. The ends were cut back, 1 base at V and 1 base at J, with 9 bases in the middle. CDR3 in amino acids: CASSEETGGTDTQYF. In DNA form, the CDR3 reads TGTGCCAGCAGTGAAGAGACGGGAGGCACAGATACGCAGTATTTT.

V gene TRBV7-8 combines with J gene TRBJ2-3; 11 bases line up with TRBD1. Germline V lookup: CDR1 SGHVS, CDR2 FQNEAQ. CDR3 length: 16 amino acids. The trim removed 5 bases at V and 6 bases at J, leaving 10 bases unmatched. The CDR3 is CASSPRTGGARDTQYF. Written as DNA, the CDR3 is TGTGCCAGCAGCCCCCGGACAGGGGGCGCGAGGGATACGCAGTATTTT.

The count of this clone is one. CDR3 in amino acids: CSVETRKGTDTQYF. The CDR3 DNA is TGCAGCGTTGAAACTCGCAAGGGCACAGATACGCAGTATTTT. The gene calls are TRBV29-1 and TRBJ2-3; D is unclear. CDR1 is SQVTM and CDR2 is ANQGSEA in the germline V gene. The V gene lost 2 bases and the J gene lost 1 base, with 10 bases spanning the gap. This CDR3 is 14 amino acids long.

This clone showed up just once. The CDR3 DNA sequence: TGCGCCAGCTTCGCGGGGGGCGGGTATGGTGAGCAGTTCTTC. Translating gives CASFAGGGYGEQFF. This chain links TRBV5-1 with TRBJ2-1; 8 nucleotides line up with TRBD2. V was clipped by 7 bases and J by 9 bases; unmatched bases: 12. From germline, CDR1 is SGHRS and CDR2 YFSETQ. The CDR3 is 14 amino acids.

The chain is built from TRBV9 and TRBJ1-2; D is unresolved. This CDR3 is built from 13 residues. The germline V gene has CDR1 SGDLS and CDR2 YYNGEE. The ends were cut back, 0 bases at V and 7 bases at J, with 10 bases in the middle. The CDR3 loop reads CASSVEGLAGYTF. The CDR3 DNA sequence: TGTGCCAGCAGCGTAGAAGGATTGGCTGGCTACACCTTC. The full variable domain, its missing parts supplied by reference TRBV9 and TRBJ1-2, is DSGVTQTPKHLITATGQRVTLRCSPRSGDLSVYWYQQSLDQGLQFLIQYYNGEERAKGNILERFSAQQFPDLHSELNLSSLELGDSALYFCASSVEGLAGYTFGSGTRLTVV.

This rearrangement joins TRBV6-2 or TRBV6-3 to TRBJ2-3; D not certain. Trimming left V 5 bases short and J 3 bases short, with 15 bases between. This CDR3 has 15 residues. Germline CDR1 MNHEY, CDR2 SVGEGT. For the CDR3, the DNA is TGTGCCAGCAGTCTCATTTTCGATTCTACAGATACGCAGTATTTT. It yields the protein CASSLIFDSTDTQYF.

The chain joins TRBV5-6 to TRBJ1-5; D gene unclear. CDR1 and CDR2 from the germline V gene are SGHDT and YYEEEE. CDR3 size: 13 residues. The V end lost 4 bases, the J end lost 7 bases, and 12 bases lay between the germline ends. The CDR3: CASSKTFSQPQHF. The CDR3 nucleotides read TGTGCCAGCAGCAAGACGTTCTCACAGCCCCAGCATTTT. The full variable domain, rest sourced from reference TRBV5-6 and TRBJ1-5, is DAGVTQSPTHLIKTRGQQVTLRCSPKSGHDTVSWYQQALGQGPQFIFQYYEEEERQRGNFPDRFSGHQFPNYSSELNVNALLLGDSALYLCASSKTFSQPQHFGDGTRLSIL.

This clone was detected only a few times. V gene TRBV6-1 combines with J gene TRBJ1-5; 12 bases align to TRBD1. Per germline, CDR1 MNHNS and CDR2 SASEGT. V lost 4 bases and J lost 1; bases outside the gene matches: 11. The CDR3 runs to 19 residues. In DNA form, the CDR3 reads TGTGCCAGCAGTGGAGCGTGGGACAGGGGGCGCGGGAGCAATCAGCCCCAGCATTTT. It encodes CASSGAWDRGRGSNQPQHF.